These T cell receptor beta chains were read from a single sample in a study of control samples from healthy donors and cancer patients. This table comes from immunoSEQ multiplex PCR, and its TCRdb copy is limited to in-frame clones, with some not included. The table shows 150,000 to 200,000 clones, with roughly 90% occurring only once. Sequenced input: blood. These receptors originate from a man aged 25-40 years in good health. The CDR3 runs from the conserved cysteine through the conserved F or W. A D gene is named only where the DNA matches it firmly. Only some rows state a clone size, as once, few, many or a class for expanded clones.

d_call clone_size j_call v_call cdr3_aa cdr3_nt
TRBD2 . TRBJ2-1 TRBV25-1 CASSEYGLAGEPYNEQFF TGTGCCAGCAGTGAATACGGACTAGCGGGAGAACCCTACAATGAGCAGTTCTTC
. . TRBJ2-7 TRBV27 CASRSGATYEQYF TGTGCCAGCAGGTCAGGGGCGACCTACGAGCAGTACTTC
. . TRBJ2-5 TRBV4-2 CASSQDAQRIETQYF TGTGCCAGCAGCCAAGATGCACAGAGAATAGAGACCCAGTACTTC
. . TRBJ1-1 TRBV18 CASSHPGRDTEAFF TGTGCCAGCTCACACCCGGGGCGGGACACTGAAGCTTTCTTT
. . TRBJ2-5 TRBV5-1 CASSSDGRQETQYF TGCGCCAGCAGCTCGGACGGGAGACAAGAGACCCAGTACTTC
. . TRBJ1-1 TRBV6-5 CASGGQVNTEAFF TGTGCCAGCGGAGGACAAGTGAACACTGAAGCTTTCTTT
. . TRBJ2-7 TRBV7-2 CASSPNRGQGYEQYF TGTGCCAGCAGCCCCAATCGCGGGCAGGGCTACGAGCAGTACTTC
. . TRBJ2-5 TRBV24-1 CATPLEETQYF TGTGCCACCCCATTAGAAGAGACCCAGTACTTC
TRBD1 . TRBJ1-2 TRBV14 CASSQGGQNYGYTF TGTGCCAGCAGCCAAGGGGGACAGAACTATGGCTACACCTTC
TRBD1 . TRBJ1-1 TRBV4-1 CASSQGLDRENSEAFF TGCGCCAGCAGCCAAGGCTTGGACAGGGAGAACTCTGAAGCTTTCTTT
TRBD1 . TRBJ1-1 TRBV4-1 CASSKLVLEGTGAYTEAFF TGCGCCAGCAGTAAATTGGTCTTAGAGGGGACAGGGGCCTACACTGAAGCTTTCTTT
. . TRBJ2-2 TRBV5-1 CASTETGSTGELFF TGCGCCAGCACTGAGACCGGGAGCACCGGGGAGCTGTTTTTT
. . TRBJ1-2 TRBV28 CASHPTATYGYTF TGTGCCAGTCATCCTACAGCTACCTATGGCTACACCTTC
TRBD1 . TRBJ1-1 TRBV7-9 CASSLGRGFPEAFF TGTGCCAGCAGCTTAGGCAGGGGGTTTCCTGAAGCTTTCTTT
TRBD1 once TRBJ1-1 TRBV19 CASSMGSTGETEAFF TGTGCCAGTAGTATGGGGTCGACAGGGGAGACTGAAGCTTTCTTT
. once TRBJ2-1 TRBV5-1 CASHLAPSSYNEQFF TGCGCCAGCCACCTAGCGCCGAGCTCCTACAATGAGCAGTTCTTC
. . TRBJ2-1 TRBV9 CASSVGGKRGYEQFF TGTGCCAGCAGCGTAGGCGGGAAAAGGGGATATGAGCAGTTCTTC
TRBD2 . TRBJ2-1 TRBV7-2 CASSFKGGSSYNEQFF TGTGCCAGCAGCTTCAAAGGCGGGAGCTCCTACAATGAGCAGTTCTTC
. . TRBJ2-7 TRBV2 CATRQDAYEQYF TGTGCCACGCGACAGGATGCCTACGAGCAGTACTTC
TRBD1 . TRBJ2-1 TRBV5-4 CASSSGGQGVQEQFF TGTGCCAGCAGCTCGGGGGGACAGGGGGTTCAGGAGCAGTTCTTC
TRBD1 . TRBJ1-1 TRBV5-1 CASSFRQGTTNTEAFF TGCGCCAGCAGCTTCCGACAGGGGACCACGAACACTGAAGCTTTCTTT
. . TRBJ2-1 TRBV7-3 CASSPGGTHLRNEQFF TGTGCCAGCAGCCCAGGGGGGACGCATCTCCGCAATGAGCAGTTCTTC
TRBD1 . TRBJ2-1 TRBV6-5 CASSSIGDSSYNEQFF TGTGCCAGCAGTTCCATCGGGGACAGCTCCTACAATGAGCAGTTCTTC
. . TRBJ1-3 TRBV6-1 CASSDEGAVGGNTIYF TGTGCCAGCAGTGATGAGGGAGCGGTTGGTGGAAACACCATATATTTT
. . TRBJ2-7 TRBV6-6 CASSSFRDSRYEQYF TGTGCCAGCAGTTCCTTCCGGGACTCCCGCTACGAGCAGTACTTC
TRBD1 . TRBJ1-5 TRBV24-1 CATSDPRQGSNQPQHF TGTGCCACCAGTGACCCGAGACAGGGTAGCAATCAGCCCCAGCATTTT
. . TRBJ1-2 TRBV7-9 CASSLGLIRRGDYGYTF TGTGCCAGCAGCTTAGGGTTAATCAGGAGGGGAGACTATGGCTACACCTTC
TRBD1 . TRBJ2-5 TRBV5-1 CASSLTGERETQYF TGCGCCAGCAGCTTGACAGGGGAAAGAGAGACCCAGTACTTC
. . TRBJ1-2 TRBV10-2 CASSESGYGYTF TGCGCCAGCAGTGAGTCAGGATATGGCTACACCTTC
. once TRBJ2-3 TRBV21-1 CASSKGAGTMKADTQYF TGTGCCAGCAGCAAAGGGGCAGGGACAATGAAGGCAGATACGCAGTATTTT
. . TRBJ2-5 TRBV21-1 CASSKEGSDRGIGETQYF TGTGCCAGCAGCAAAGAAGGTAGTGACAGGGGAATTGGGGAGACCCAGTACTTC
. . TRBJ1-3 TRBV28 CASSLKGNTIYF TGTGCCAGCAGTTTAAAAGGAAACACCATATATTTT
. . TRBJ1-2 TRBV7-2 CASSLDGYGYTF TGTGCCAGCAGCTTAGATGGCTATGGCTACACCTTC
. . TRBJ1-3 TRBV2 CASRDQGNTIYF TGTGCCAGCAGAGATCAAGGAAACACCATATATTTT
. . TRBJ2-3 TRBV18 CASSPKFDTQYF TGTGCCAGCTCACCAAAATTTGATACGCAGTATTTT
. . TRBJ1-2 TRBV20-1 CSASEENSRGYTF TGCAGTGCTAGTGAGGAGAATAGTAGGGGCTACACCTTC
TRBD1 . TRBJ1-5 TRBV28 CASSFGTGRFDQPQHF TGTGCCAGCAGTTTCGGGACAGGGCGGTTCGATCAGCCCCAGCATTTT
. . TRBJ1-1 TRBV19 CASSISGGSGLEAFF TGTGCCAGTAGTATAAGTGGTGGATCCGGGCTTGAAGCTTTCTTT
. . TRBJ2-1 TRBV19 CASRGGFSNEQFF TGTGCCAGTAGAGGGGGGTTTAGCAATGAGCAGTTCTTC
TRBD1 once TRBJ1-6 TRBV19 CASKFSSTGGNSPLHF TGTGCCAGTAAATTCTCATCGACAGGGGGGAATTCACCCCTCCACTTT
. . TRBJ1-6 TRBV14 CASSQDRRDLGNSPLHF TGTGCCAGCAGCCAAGATCGCAGGGATCTGGGTAATTCACCCCTCCACTTT
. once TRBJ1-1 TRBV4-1 CASKSWAGRNTEAFF TGCGCCAGCAAATCTTGGGCAGGGCGGAACACTGAAGCTTTCTTT
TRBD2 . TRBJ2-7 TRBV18 CASSPRLAGTYEQYF TGTGCCAGCTCACCCAGACTAGCGGGGACCTACGAGCAGTACTTC
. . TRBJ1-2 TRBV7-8 CASSLEEGNYGYTF TGTGCCAGCAGCTTAGAGGAGGGGAACTATGGCTACACCTTC
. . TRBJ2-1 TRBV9 CASSVDQGSHEQFF TGTGCCAGCAGCGTCGACCAGGGGTCCCATGAGCAGTTCTTC
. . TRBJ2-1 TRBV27 CASDRIGQFF TGTGCCAGCGACCGGATAGGGCAGTTCTTC
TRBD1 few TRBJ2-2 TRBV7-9 CASSITGAGELFF TGTGCCAGCAGCATCACAGGGGCCGGGGAGCTGTTTTTT
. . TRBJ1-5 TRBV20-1 CSASGGQPQHF TGCAGTGCTAGCGGGGGGCAGCCCCAGCATTTT